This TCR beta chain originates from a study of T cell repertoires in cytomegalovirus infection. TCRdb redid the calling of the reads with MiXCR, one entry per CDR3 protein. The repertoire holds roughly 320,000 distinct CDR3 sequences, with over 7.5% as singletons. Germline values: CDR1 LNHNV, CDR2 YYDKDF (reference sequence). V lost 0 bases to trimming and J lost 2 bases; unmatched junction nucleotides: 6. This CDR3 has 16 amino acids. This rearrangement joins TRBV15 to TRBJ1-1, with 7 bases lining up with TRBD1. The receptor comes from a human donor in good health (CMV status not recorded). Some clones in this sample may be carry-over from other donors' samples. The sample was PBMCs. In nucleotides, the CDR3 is TGTGCCACCAGCAGAGACCCGACAGGGACAAACACTGAAGCTTTCTTT. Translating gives CATSRDPTGTNTEAFF. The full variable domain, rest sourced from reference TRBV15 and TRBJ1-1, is DAMVIQNPRYQVTQFGKPVTLSCSQTLNHNVMYWYQQKSSQAPKLLFHYYDKDFNNEADTPDNFQSRRPNTSFCFLDIRSPGLGDTAMYLCATSRDPTGTNTEAFFGQGTRLTVV.